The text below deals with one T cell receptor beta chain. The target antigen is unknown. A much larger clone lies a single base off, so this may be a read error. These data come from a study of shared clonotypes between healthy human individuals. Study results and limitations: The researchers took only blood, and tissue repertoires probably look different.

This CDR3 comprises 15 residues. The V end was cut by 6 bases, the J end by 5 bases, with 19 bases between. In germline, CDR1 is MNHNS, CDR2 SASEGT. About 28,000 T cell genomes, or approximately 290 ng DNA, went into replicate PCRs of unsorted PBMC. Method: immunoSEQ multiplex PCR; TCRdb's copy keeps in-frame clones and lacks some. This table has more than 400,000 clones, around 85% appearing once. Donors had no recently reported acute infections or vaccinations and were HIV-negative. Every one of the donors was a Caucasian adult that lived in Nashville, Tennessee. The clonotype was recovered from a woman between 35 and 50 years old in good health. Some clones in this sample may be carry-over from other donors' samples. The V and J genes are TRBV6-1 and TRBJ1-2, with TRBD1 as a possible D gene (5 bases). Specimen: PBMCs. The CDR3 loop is CASSVTDGHQYGYTF. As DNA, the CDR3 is TGTGCCAGCAGCGTAACGGACGGACATCAATATGGCTACACCTTC.